The 8 T cell receptor beta chains presented below share a single source sample, sequenced in a study of blood T cells in healthy people across ages. PCR was performed a second time for about 6 to 12 cycles using a sample-barcoded 5' primer and a J-beta primer mix. From the 5' RACE reads, TCRdb called clonotypes with MiXCR, one entry per CDR3 protein. The sample consists of 1.5 million to 2 million distinct CDR3 sequences, around 48% of them appearing once. The material sequenced was blood. These receptor sequences come from a woman in her 40s in good health.

The V call is TRBV29-1, the J call TRBJ2-3; D perhaps matches TRBD2 (6 bases). Germline V CDR1 and CDR2: SQVTM, ANQGSEA. The CDR3 runs to 15 residues. V lost 4 bases, J lost 1 base, and 15 bases lay in between. The CDR3 DNA follows: TGCAGCGTTGGCTTCTCGTCGGGGGGCACAGATACGCAGTATTTT. Amino acids: CSVGFSSGGTDTQYF.

The chain joins TRBV4-3 to TRBJ1-4, with D possibly TRBD1 on 6 matching bases. Trimming took off 0 bases at V and 6 bases at J, with 14 bases between the two ends. The CDR3 covers 16 residues. Germline V gene sequence: CDR1 LGHNA, CDR2 YSLEER. CDR3 sequence: CASSQDLQGFDEKLFF. The CDR3 DNA is TGCGCCAGCAGCCAAGATCTACAGGGTTTTGATGAAAAACTGTTTTTT.

This rearrangement joins TRBV24-1 to TRBJ2-7, with D possibly TRBD1 on 6 matching bases. Trimming cost V 5 bases and J 0 bases, with 13 bases left between them. Germline CDR1 is KGHDR and CDR2 is SFDVKD. CDR3 length equals 15 residues. The CDR3, as DNA: TGTGCCACCAGTGTGGCAGGGGTTTCCTCCTACGAGCAGTACTTC. Translating it yields CATSVAGVSSYEQYF.

The chain couples TRBV24-1 to TRBJ1-2; possible D gene TRBD1, 5 bases. This CDR3 contains 14 residues. Germline CDR1 reads KGHDR; CDR2 reads SFDVKD. Between the trimmed V and J ends, which lost 6 bases and 4 bases, there was a span of 14 bases. The CDR3 DNA follows: TGTGCCACCAGTAAAGGGGACCGGTCCTATGGCTACACCTTC. Translating it yields CATSKGDRSYGYTF.

V gene TRBV7-2 combines with J gene TRBJ2-7, with TRBD2 identical over 10 bases. The J call may be faulty, since TRBJ2-5 better matches the DNA end. Germline V gene sequence: CDR1 SGHTA, CDR2 FQGNSA. This CDR3 contains 16 residues. Written as DNA, the CDR3 is TGTGCCAGCAGCTTAGTGTACAGCGGGGGGGCTGAGACCCAGTACTTC. It is translated as CASSLVYSGGAETQYF.

This clonotype was counted a few times. The chain carries TRBV4-1 and TRBJ2-5; 9 nucleotides match TRBD2. The trim removed 3 bases at V and 2 bases at J, leaving 7 bases unmatched. The CDR3 length is 16 residues. Germline CDR1 reads MGHRA; CDR2 reads YSYEKL. In DNA, the CDR3 is TGCGCCAGCAGCCATTCCCTAGCGGGGCCTCAAGAGACCCAGTACTTC. Its translation is CASSHSLAGPQETQYF.

This clonotype was seen more than once but under ten times. V and J are TRBV7-9 and TRBJ2-7; TRBD1 matches at 10 bases. The CDR3 is 15 amino acids. Germline CDR1 SEHNR, CDR2 FQNEAQ (reference sequence). V lost 5 bases, J lost 6 bases, and 10 bases stayed unmatched. Here the CDR3 reads CASSPPGQGVREQYF. CDR3 nucleotides: TGTGCCAGCAGCCCACCCGGACAGGGGGTACGCGAGCAGTACTTC.

This CDR3 is CSAADRDDYGYTF. The CDR3 DNA sequence: TGCAGCGCTGCCGACAGGGATGACTATGGCTACACCTTC. V usage is TRBV29-1 and J usage is TRBJ1-2; the match to TRBD1 covers 7 bases. Unmatched junction bases numbered 8, after V lost 7 bases and J lost 3 bases. The CDR3 consists of 13 residues. From germline, CDR1 is SQVTM and CDR2 ANQGSEA.